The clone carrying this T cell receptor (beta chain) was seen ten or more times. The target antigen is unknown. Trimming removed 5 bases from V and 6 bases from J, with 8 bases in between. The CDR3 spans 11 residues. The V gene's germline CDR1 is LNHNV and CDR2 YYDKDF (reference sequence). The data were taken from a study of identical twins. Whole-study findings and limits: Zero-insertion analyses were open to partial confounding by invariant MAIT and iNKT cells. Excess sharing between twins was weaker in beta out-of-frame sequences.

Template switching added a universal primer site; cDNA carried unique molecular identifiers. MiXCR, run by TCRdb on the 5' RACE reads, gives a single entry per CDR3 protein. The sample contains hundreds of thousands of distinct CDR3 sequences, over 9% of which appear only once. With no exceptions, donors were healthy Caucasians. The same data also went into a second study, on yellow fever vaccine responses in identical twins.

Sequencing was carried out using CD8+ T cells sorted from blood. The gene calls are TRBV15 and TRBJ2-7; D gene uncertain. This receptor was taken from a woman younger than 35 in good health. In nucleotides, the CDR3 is TGTGCCACCAGCGACTCGTTCGAGCAGTACTTC. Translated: CATSDSFEQYF.